The sample holds many counts of the clone carrying this T cell receptor beta chain. Antigen: not known. This sample stems from a study of regulatory T cells in long-lasting Graves disease. Study results and caveats: In persistent patients, shared public clonotypes (roughly 2,700) outnumbered those in new patients (roughly 870). Among samples with persistent disease, TRBV28, TRBJ1-2 and TRBJ2-5 were favored.

There are 16 residues in the CDR3. The V end lost 6 bases, the J end lost 1 base, and 18 bases lay between the germline ends. CDR3-region Arm-PCR and iRepertoire HTBI primers produced the TCR beta libraries. TCRdb used MiXCR to reprocess the multiplex PCR reads, holding one entry per CDR3 protein. The repertoire holds roughly 360,000 distinct CDR3 sequences, roughly 25% seen once, with roughly a quarter in the top ten. Time point meaning: persistent/refractory GD, antithyroid drugs over 5 years with positive TRAb. After RNA was extracted from PBMCs, the TCR library was made from it. Xi'an, China, was home to the endocrinology department that provided patients.

This clonotype was sampled from a woman aged 40 to 50 with Graves disease. Specimen: peripheral blood mononuclear cells (PBMCs), collected when the disease was refractory, from a patient treated with antithyroid drugs. The chain uses TRBV12-3 or TRBV12-4 and TRBJ1-1; D is uncertain. CDR3 in amino acids: CASSLRSWEANTEAFF. CDR3 nucleotides: TGTGCCAGCAGCTTACGTTCTTGGGAGGCGAACACTGAAGCTTTCTTT.